These 4 T cell receptor beta chains were all obtained from the same sample, sequenced in a study of blood T cell repertoires in COVID-19. TCRdb's copy holds only in-frame clones and misses some; the assay was immunoSEQ multiplex PCR. The sample comprises 150,000 to 200,000 clones, more than 65% of which are singletons, and about 2.7% rests with the top ten. Sample: peripheral blood. Receptors were obtained from a human donor with acute or convalescent COVID-19. The donor label of this sample is uncertain.

The rearrangement uses TRBV13 and TRBJ1-1, with 7 positions matching TRBD1. The germline CDR1 and CDR2 sequences are PRHDT and FYEKMQ (reference sequence). CDR3 length: 15 amino acids. V dropped 5 bases and J dropped 0; count of bases not matched to a gene: 6. CDR3 DNA sequence: TGTGCCAGCAGCCGCGAACAGGGGATGAACACTGAAGCTTTCTTT. This codes for CASSREQGMNTEAFF. The whole variable domain, filled in from reference TRBV13 and TRBJ1-1, reads AAGVIQSPRHLIKEKRETATLKCYPIPRHDTVYWYQQGPGQDPQFLISFYEKMQSDKGSIPDRFSAQQFSDYHSELNMSSLELGDSALYFCASSREQGMNTEAFFGQGTRLTVV.

The chain carries TRBV5-1 and TRBJ1-2; TRBD1 matches 8 bases. Germline V gene data show CDR1 as SGHRS and CDR2 as YFSETQ. V was clipped by 7 bases and J by 7 bases; unmatched bases: 15. The CDR3 sequence is 15 residues long. The CDR3 nucleotides are TGCGCCAGCGGAATTACAGGGGGGGCACCCGGTGGCTACACCTTC. Residues: CASGITGGAPGGYTF.

The sample holds a few counts of this clone. The J gene is TRBJ1-2, the V gene TRBV30; 8 bases are shared with TRBD1. CDR1 and CDR2 from the germline V gene are GTSNPN and SVGIG (reference sequence). V shed 2 bases, J shed 7 bases, and the junction held 6 bases outside the gene matches. The CDR3 consists of 13 residues. The CDR3 spells CAWSLSGGSGYTF. The CDR3 DNA follows: TGTGCCTGGAGTCTATCAGGGGGCTCTGGCTACACCTTC.

The chain couples TRBV2 to TRBJ2-7; 7 bases agree with TRBD2. With 8 bases clipped from V and 5 bases from J, the junction kept 9 bases outside the gene matches. CDR3 size: 13 residues. CDR1 is SNHLY, CDR2 FYNNEI, per germline. The DNA of the CDR3 is TGTGCCAGCGGGGACTACCTTAAGGACGAGCAGTACTTC. It is translated as CASGDYLKDEQYF.